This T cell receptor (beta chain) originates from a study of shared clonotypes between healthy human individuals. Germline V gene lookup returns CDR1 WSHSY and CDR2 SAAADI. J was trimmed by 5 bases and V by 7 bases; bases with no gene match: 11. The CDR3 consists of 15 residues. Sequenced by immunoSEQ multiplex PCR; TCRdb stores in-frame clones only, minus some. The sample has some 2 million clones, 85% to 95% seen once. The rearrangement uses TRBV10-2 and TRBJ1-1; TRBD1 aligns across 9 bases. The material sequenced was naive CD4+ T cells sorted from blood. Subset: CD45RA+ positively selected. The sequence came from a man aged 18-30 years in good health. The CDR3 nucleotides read TGCGCCAGCAACCCGACGAGACAGGGGGGTACTGAAGCTTTCTTT. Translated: CASNPTRQGGTEAFF.